This T cell receptor beta chain was retrieved from a study of blood T cell repertoires in COVID-19. Study-wide background: Collection of acute and convalescent COVID-19 samples took place in the United States, Italy and Spain.

The CDR3 consists of 16 residues. Germline-derived CDR1 and CDR2 are LGHNA and YSLEER. V gave up 1 base and J gave up 5 bases; unmatched junction bases: 6. Some clones are missing from TCRdb's copy, which holds only in-frame ones; the method was immunoSEQ multiplex PCR. The data contain 250,000 to 400,000 clones, 88% of them seen just once; the ten biggest clones take up 1.5% to 2%. Sequencing input: peripheral blood. The genes are TRBV4-3 and TRBJ2-5, with TRBD2 matching over 11 bases. The clonotype originates from a woman in her twenties or thirties with COVID-19, enrolled during active disease. The CDR3 coding sequence is TGCGCCAGCAGCCAAGTATATAGCGGGGGGGCGGAGACCCAGTACTTC. Translation gives CASSQVYSGGAETQYF.